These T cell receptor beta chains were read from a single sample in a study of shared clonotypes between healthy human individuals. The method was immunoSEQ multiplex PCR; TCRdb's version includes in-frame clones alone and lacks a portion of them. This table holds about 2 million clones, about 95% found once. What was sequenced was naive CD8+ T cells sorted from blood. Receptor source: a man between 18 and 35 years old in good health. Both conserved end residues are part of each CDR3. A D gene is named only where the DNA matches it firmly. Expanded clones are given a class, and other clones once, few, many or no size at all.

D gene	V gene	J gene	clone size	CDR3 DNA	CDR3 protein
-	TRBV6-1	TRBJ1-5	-	TGTGCCAGCAGTGAACACCAAACAGAATTCAATCAGCCCCAGCATTTT	CASSEHQTEFNQPQHF
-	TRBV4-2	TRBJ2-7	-	TGTGCCAGCAGCCAGAGGACAGTTTCCTACGAGCAGTACTTC	CASSQRTVSYEQYF
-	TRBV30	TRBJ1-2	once	TGTGCCTGGAGTGTACTTCAGGCCCAGAATGGCTACACCTTC	CAWSVLQAQNGYTF
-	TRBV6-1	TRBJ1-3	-	TGTGCCAGCAGTGAACAGCCCCGACCCACTCTCAGCTCTGGAAACACCATATATTTT	CASSEQPRPTLSSGNTIYF
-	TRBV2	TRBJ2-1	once	TGTGCCAGCAGTGAAGCGAGGTACTCCTACAATGAGCAGTTCTTC	CASSEARYSYNEQFF
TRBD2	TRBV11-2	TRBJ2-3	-	TGTGCCAGCAGCTTAGAGTTTAGCGGGAGTGCCGGAGATACGCAGTATTTT	CASSLEFSGSAGDTQYF
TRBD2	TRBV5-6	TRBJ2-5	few	TGTGCCAGCAGTCATAGCGGGAGTATATTGGAAGAGACCCAGTACTTC	CASSHSGSILEETQYF
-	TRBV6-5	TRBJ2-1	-	TGTGCCAGCAGTTACTCGACCGGCCTCAATGAGCAGTTCTTC	CASSYSTGLNEQFF
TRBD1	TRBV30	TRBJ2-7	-	TGTGCCGGTTACCGGGACAGGGGTTCCTACGAGCAGTACTTC	CAGYRDRGSYEQYF
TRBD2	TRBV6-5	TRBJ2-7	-	TGTGCCACCGGGACTAGCGCGTCCTACGAGCAGTACTTC	CATGTSASYEQYF
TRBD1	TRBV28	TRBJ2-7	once	TGTGCCAGCAGTTTAGTACAGGGGTACGAGCAGTACTTC	CASSLVQGYEQYF
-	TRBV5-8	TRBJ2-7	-	TGTGCCAGCAGCTTTCAGGGGGGCGAGCAGTACTTC	CASSFQGGEQYF
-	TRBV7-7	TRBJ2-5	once	TGTGCTAGCAGTTCTGGGTGGGCAAAACAAGAGACCCAGTACTTC	CASSSGWAKQETQYF
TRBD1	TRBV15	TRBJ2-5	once	TGTGCCACCAGCAGGGAAGGACAGGGGGACCCGACCCAGTACTTC	CATSREGQGDPTQYF
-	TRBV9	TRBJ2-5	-	TGTGCCAGCAGCACTCCCGGAGAGACCCAGTACTTC	CASSTPGETQYF
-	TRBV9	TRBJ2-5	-	TGTGCCAGCAGCGTAGGACGTATACAAGAGACCCAGTACTTC	CASSVGRIQETQYF
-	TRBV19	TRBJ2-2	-	TGTGCCAGTAGTAAAGGTCGGGAGCTGTTTTTT	CASSKGRELFF
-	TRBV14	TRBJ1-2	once	TGTGCCAGCAGCCAAGAGCCCACGTCGGGCTATGGCTACACCTTC	CASSQEPTSGYGYTF
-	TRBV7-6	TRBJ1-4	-	TGTGCCAGCAGCGGAGGACCGGAGGAGGCAACTAATGAAAAACTGTTTTTT	CASSGGPEEATNEKLFF
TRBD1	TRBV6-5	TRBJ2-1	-	TGTGCCAGCTCAGGGGGCAAATACAATGAGCAGTTCTTC	CASSGGKYNEQFF
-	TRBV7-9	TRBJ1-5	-	TGTGCCAGCAGTTTCGCTAAGGAGGGCTACAATCAGCCCCAGCATTTT	CASSFAKEGYNQPQHF
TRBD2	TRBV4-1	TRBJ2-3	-	TGCGCCAGCAGCCAAGGGACGGTGAGGACTAGTTATACAGATACGCAGTATTTT	CASSQGTVRTSYTDTQYF
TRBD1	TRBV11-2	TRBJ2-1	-	TGTGCCAGCAGCCCCCGCTACGGACAGGGATGGAATGAGCAGTTCTTC	CASSPRYGQGWNEQFF
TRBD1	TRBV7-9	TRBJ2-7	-	TGTGCCAGCAGCCCTCCGGGGACAGGGACCCACGAGCAGTACTTC	CASSPPGTGTHEQYF
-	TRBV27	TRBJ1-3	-	TGTGCCAGCAGTTCCATAGGCCCCAGGACAGTTCACTCTGGAAACACCATATATTTT	CASSSIGPRTVHSGNTIYF
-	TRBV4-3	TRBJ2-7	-	TGCGCCAGCAGCCAAGATACCGATTACGAGCAGTACTTC	CASSQDTDYEQYF
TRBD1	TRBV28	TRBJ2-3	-	TGTGCCAGCAGATGGGGACAGGGGGCAGCAGATACGCAGTATTTT	CASRWGQGAADTQYF
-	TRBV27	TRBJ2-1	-	TGTGCCAGCACCCCGGCTGGGTGGCAATTGAATGAGCAGTTCTTC	CASTPAGWQLNEQFF
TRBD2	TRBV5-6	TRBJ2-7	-	TGTGCCAGCAGGGGCGGGACTAGCGGGAGGGCCATGGACTACGAGCAGTACTTC	CASRGGTSGRAMDYEQYF
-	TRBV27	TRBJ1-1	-	TGTGCCAGCAGCGCTTCTTTAACCACTGAAGCTTTCTTT	CASSASLTTEAFF
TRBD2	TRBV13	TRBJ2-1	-	TGTGCCAGCAGCCCTATTGCGGGAGTTATGATAAATGAGCAGTTCTTC	CASSPIAGVMINEQFF
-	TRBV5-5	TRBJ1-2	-	TGTGCCAGCAGCTTGGAGCCTGGATATGGCTACACCTTC	CASSLEPGYGYTF
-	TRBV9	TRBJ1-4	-	TGTGCCAGCAGCGGGGTAGATGAAAAACTGTTTTTT	CASSGVDEKLFF
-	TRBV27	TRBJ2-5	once	TGTGCCAGCAGTTTACCCCCTCGAGAGACCCAGTACTTC	CASSLPPRETQYF
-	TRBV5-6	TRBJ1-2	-	TGTGCCAGCAGCTTGGTTGAGGATAACTATGGCTACACCTTC	CASSLVEDNYGYTF
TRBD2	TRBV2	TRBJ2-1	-	TGTGCCAGCAGTGAATATAGCGGGAGGGCCGAGGGGAACAATGAGCAGTTCTTC	CASSEYSGRAEGNNEQFF